This is a list of T cell receptor beta chains from one sample in a study. From the RT-PCR reads, TCRdb called clonotypes with MiXCR, one entry per CDR3 protein. The sample holds about 680,000 distinct CDR3 sequences; over 12% are singletons and the top ten take 3.6%. Sequencing was done on a sample of memory CD4+ T cells from blood. These receptor sequences come from a female donor in good health, serving as a healthy control. CDR3s leave out the opening cysteine and the closing phenylalanine or tryptophan. Size is stated for part of the rows, as once, few or many counts, or as a class when the clone is expanded.

clone_size j_call v_call cdr3_aa
many TRBJ1-1 TRBV15 ATSRDYSGVGNTEAF
few TRBJ1-4 TRBV5-1 ASSFRDRGQSEKLF
many TRBJ2-7 TRBV20-1 SAKSQSGASSYEQY
once TRBJ1-3 TRBV7-2 ASRTMGVGNTIY
NA TRBJ2-5 TRBV19 ASSSFRDSQETQY
few TRBJ2-1 TRBV30 AWSVMHEQF
few TRBJ2-5 TRBV6-2/TRBV6-3 ASKLAGGRETQY
many TRBJ2-3 TRBV27 ASSPNRGQLY
NA TRBJ2-2 TRBV11-3 ASSLSGVAGDTGELF
few TRBJ2-3 TRBV9 ASSVGPPSGGIYTDTQY
few TRBJ2-3 TRBV12-3/TRBV12-4 ATRLGLAGVHTDTQY
few TRBJ2-3 TRBV24-1 ATSDGQVGTDTQY
many TRBJ2-7 TRBV9 ASSVYSGSDEQY
NA TRBJ2-7 TRBV7-2 ASSASGDEQY
many TRBJ2-1 TRBV29-1 SVERGGHNNEQF
many TRBJ1-4 TRBV5-6 ASSLTGREEKLF
few TRBJ2-5 TRBV25-1 ASSGRTSAETQY
NA TRBJ1-4 TRBV20-1 SANDPVATNEKLF
many TRBJ2-5 TRBV15 ATSSRQGTETQY
many TRBJ2-5 TRBV9 ASSERPRSQETQY
NA TRBJ2-5 TRBV7-2 ASSLVGEGTQY
many TRBJ2-5 TRBV5-6 ASSAGGGPLY
many TRBJ2-7 TRBV7-2 ASSWGPPDEQY
NA TRBJ2-1 TRBV24-1 ATSDPGRDNEQF
once TRBJ2-3 TRBV19 ARTSGASSTDTQY
NA TRBJ1-5 TRBV20-1 SAGPMGQPQH
few TRBJ1-5 TRBV20-1 SAVEVILSNQPQH